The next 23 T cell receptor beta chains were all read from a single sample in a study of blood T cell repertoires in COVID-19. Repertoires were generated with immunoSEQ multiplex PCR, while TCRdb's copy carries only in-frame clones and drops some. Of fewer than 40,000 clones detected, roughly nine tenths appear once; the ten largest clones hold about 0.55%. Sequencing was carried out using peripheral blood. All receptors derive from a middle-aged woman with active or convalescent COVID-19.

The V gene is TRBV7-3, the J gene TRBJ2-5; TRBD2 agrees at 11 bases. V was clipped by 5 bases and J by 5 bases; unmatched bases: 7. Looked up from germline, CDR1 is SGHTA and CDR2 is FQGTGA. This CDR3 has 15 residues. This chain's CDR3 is CASSPGSGGVETQYF. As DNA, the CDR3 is TGTGCCAGCAGCCCTGGTAGCGGGGGGGTGGAGACCCAGTACTTC.

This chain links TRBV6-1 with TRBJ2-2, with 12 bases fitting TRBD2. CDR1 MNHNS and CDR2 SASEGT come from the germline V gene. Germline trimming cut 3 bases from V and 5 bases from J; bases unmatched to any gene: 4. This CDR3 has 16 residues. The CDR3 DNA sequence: TGTGCCAGCAGTGATCTAGCGGGGGGGCCGACCGGGGAGCTGTTTTTT. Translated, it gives CASSDLAGGPTGELFF.

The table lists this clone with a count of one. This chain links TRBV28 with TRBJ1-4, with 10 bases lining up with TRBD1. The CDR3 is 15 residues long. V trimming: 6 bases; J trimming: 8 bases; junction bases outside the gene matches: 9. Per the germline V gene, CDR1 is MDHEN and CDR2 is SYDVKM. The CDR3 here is CASSRPGTGEEKLFF. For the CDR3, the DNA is TGTGCCAGCAGCCGTCCCGGGACAGGGGAAGAAAAACTGTTTTTT.

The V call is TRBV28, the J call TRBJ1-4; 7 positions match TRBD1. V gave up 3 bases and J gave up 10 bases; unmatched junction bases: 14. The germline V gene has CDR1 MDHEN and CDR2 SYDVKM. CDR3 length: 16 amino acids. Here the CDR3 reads CASSLATGSVIGKLFF. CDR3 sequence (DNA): TGTGCCAGCAGTTTGGCGACAGGGTCGGTGATAGGAAAACTGTTTTTT.

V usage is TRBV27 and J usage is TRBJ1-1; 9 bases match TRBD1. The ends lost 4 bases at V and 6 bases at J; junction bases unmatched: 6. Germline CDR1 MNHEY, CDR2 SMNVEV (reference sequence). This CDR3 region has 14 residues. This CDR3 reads CASSYLQGAAEAFF. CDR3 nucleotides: TGTGCCAGCAGTTACCTACAGGGGGCGGCTGAAGCTTTCTTT.

The CDR3 DNA sequence: TGTGCCAGCAGCCCTATGGGACAGGGGCGAACTGAAGCTTTCTTT. Translating it yields CASSPMGQGRTEAFF. The V gene is TRBV9, the J gene TRBJ1-1; TRBD1 agrees at 10 bases. This CDR3 has 15 amino acids. Per the germline V gene, CDR1 is SGDLS and CDR2 is YYNGEE. With 4 bases clipped from V and 5 bases from J, the junction kept 8 bases outside the gene matches.

CDR3 nucleotides: TGTGCCAGCAGTGACAGAATGAACACTGAAGCTTTCTTT. This sequence encodes CASSDRMNTEAFF. This chain links TRBV6-1 with TRBJ1-1, with D uncertain. V lost 3 bases, J lost 0 bases, and 5 bases lay in between. The CDR3 loop spans 13 amino acids. CDR1 is MNHNS and CDR2 is SASEGT in the germline V gene.

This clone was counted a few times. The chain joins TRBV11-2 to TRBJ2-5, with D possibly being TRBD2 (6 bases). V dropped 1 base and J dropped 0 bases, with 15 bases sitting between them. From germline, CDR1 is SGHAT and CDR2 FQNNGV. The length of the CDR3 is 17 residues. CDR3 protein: CASSLAGLSNYQETQYF. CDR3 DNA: TGTGCCAGCAGCTTAGCTGGACTAAGTAATTACCAAGAGACCCAGTACTTC.

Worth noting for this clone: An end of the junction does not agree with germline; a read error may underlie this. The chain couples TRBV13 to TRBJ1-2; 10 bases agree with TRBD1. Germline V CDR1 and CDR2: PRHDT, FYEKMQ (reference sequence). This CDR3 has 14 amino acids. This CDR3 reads CASSLGTGEVGYTF. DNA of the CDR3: TGTGCCAGCAGCCTAGGGACAGGGGAGGTTGGCTACACCTTC.

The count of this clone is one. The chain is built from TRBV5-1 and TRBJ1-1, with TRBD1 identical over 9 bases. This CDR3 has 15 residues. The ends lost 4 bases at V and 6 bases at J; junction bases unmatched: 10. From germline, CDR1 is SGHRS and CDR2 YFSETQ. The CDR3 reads CASSDGQGWGSEAFF. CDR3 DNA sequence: TGCGCCAGCAGCGACGGACAGGGGTGGGGCTCTGAAGCTTTCTTT.

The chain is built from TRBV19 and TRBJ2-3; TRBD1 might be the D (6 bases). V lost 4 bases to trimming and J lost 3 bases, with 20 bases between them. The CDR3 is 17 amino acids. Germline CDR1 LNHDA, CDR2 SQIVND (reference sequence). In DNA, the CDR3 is TGTGCCAGTAGTACCTCCACGACAGGCGGCCGGACAGATACGCAGTATTTT. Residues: CASSTSTTGGRTDTQYF.

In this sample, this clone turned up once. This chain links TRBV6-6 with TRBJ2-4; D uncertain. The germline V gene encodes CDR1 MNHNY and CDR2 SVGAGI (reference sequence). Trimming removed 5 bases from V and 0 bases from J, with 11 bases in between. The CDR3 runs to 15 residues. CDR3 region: CASSPELPAKNIQYF. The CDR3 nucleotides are TGTGCCAGCAGTCCGGAACTACCAGCCAAAAACATTCAGTACTTC.

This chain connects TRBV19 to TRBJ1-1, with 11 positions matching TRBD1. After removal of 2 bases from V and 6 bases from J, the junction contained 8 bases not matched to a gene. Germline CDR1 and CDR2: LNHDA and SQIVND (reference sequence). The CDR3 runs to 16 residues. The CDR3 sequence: CASSITGTGGRAEAFF. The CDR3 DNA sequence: TGTGCCAGTAGTATAACCGGGACAGGGGGTCGAGCTGAAGCTTTCTTT.

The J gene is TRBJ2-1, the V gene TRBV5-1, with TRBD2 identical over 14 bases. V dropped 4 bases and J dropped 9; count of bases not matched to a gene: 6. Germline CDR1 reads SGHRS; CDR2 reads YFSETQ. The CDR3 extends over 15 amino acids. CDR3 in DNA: TGCGCCAGCAGCCCAGGACTAGCGGGAGGTTCTGAGCAGTTCTTC. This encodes CASSPGLAGGSEQFF.

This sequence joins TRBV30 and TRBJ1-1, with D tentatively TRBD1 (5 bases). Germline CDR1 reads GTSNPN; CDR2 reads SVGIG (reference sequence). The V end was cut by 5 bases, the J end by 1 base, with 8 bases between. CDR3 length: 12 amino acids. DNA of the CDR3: TGTGCCTGGGACACAGGGAACACTGAAGCTTTCTTT. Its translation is CAWDTGNTEAFF.

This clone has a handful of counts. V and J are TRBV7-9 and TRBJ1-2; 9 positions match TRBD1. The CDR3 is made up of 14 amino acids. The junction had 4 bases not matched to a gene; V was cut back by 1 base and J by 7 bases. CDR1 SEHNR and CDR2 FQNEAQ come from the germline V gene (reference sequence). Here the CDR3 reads CASSLEGQGAGYTF. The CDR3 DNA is TGTGCCAGCAGCTTAGAGGGACAGGGTGCTGGCTACACCTTC.

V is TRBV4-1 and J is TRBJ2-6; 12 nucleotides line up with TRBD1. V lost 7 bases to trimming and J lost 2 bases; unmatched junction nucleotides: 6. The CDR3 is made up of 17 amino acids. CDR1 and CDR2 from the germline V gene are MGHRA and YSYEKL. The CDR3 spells CASTRGQGAAGANVLTF. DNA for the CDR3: TGCGCCAGCACCCGGGGACAGGGGGCTGCTGGGGCCAACGTCCTGACTTTC.

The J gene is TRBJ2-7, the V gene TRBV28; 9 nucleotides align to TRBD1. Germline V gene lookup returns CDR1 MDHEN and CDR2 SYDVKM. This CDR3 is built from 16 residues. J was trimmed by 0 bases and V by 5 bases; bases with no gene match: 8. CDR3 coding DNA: TGTGCCAGCAGTGGCCGCGGGACAGGGTCCTCCTACGAGCAGTACTTC. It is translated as CASSGRGTGSSYEQYF.

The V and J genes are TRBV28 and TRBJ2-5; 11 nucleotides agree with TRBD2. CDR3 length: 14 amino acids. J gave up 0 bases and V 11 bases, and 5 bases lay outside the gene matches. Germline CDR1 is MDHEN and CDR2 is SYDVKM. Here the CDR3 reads CAGGTSGYQETQYF. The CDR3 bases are TGTGCCGGGGGGACTAGCGGATACCAAGAGACCCAGTACTTC.

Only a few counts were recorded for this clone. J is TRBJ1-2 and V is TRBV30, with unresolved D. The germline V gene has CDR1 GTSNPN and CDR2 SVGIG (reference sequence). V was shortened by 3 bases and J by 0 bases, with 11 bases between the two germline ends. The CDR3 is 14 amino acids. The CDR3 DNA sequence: TGTGCCTGGAGGGAGTTCGTACCTAACTATGGCTACACCTTC. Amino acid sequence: CAWREFVPNYGYTF.

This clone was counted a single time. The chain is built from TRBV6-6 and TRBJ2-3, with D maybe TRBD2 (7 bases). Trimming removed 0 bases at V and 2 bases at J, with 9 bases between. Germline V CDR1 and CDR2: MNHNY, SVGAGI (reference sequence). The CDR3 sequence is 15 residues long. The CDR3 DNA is TGTGCCAGCAGTTACTCGGGGGGGCTCACAGATACGCAGTATTTT. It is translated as CASSYSGGLTDTQYF.

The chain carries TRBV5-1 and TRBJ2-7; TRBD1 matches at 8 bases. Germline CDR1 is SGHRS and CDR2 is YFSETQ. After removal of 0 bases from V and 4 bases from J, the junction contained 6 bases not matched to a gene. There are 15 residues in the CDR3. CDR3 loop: CASSLGDRRFYEQYF. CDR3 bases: TGCGCCAGCAGCTTGGGGGACAGGAGGTTTTACGAGCAGTACTTC.

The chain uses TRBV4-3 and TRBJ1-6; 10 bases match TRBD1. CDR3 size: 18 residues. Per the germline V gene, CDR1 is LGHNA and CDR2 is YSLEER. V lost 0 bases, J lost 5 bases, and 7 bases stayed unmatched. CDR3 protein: CASSQDLGQGSNNSPLHF. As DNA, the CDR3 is TGCGCCAGCAGCCAAGATCTGGGACAGGGGTCCAATAATTCACCCCTCCACTTT.